A single sample is the source of the 23 T cell receptor beta chains below, sequenced in a study of blood T cell repertoires in COVID-19 (dated by TCRdb to 2018 to 2020). Libraries were built with the immunoSEQ multiplex PCR assay. Drawn from immuneACCESS, this table holds only the in-frame rearrangements with V and J called that TCRdb kept. Clones are partly lost; checked studies trace under half to an unresolved V gene and leave the rest unexplained. The sample table shows some 43,000 clones, and about 88% are seen once. The ten largest clonotypes hold 4% to 5.5% of the sample. Sequenced material: peripheral blood. The receptor set was obtained from a man in his fifties with active COVID-19.

This sequence joins TRBV7-6 and TRBJ2-6, with TRBD2 identical over 7 bases. Trimming took 1 base from V and 3 from J; bases not matched to a gene: 3. This CDR3 spans 16 amino acids. Germline assignment: CDR1 SGHVS and CDR2 FNYEAQ. The CDR3 spells CASSLGAGDGANVLTF. CDR3 DNA: TGTGCCAGCAGCTTAGGGGCGGGGGATGGGGCCAACGTCCTGACTTTC.

This clone showed up just once. V usage is TRBV28 and J usage is TRBJ2-5; TRBD2 aligns across 10 bases. CDR1 and CDR2 (germline): MDHEN, SYDVKM. Trimming took 3 bases from V and 0 from J; bases not matched to a gene: 4. This CDR3 region has 16 residues. CDR3 in DNA: TGTGCCAGCAGTTTCCAGCGGGGGGGGAACCAAGAGACCCAGTACTTC. Translation: CASSFQRGGNQETQYF.

V is TRBV10-2 and J is TRBJ1-1; the D gene is possibly TRBD1 (6 bases). Germline-derived CDR1 and CDR2 are WSHSY and SAAADI. The V gene lost 7 bases and the J gene lost 5 bases, with 14 bases spanning the gap. CDR3 length equals 13 residues. CDR3 bases: TGCGCCAGCAATGACAGGTTAGGAACTGAAGCTTTCTTT. Translation: CASNDRLGTEAFF.

The chain employs TRBV9 and TRBJ1-2, with D possibly being TRBD1 (6 bases). The germline V and J ends were trimmed by 0 bases and 4 bases, with 16 bases remaining between them. The CDR3 is made up of 16 amino acids. In germline, CDR1 is SGDLS, CDR2 YYNGEE. The CDR3 coding sequence is TGTGCCAGCAGCGTAGGAACAGGGATGGGTCTCTATGGCTACACCTTC. This translates into CASSVGTGMGLYGYTF.

The V call is TRBV23-1, the J call TRBJ2-7; D is uncertain. TRBV23-1 is an open reading frame, and its role is uncertain. Trimming left V 4 bases short and J 2 bases short, with 12 bases between. The CDR3 loop spans 14 amino acids. DNA for the CDR3: TGCGCCAGCAGTCTAGTGAGTGAGACCTACGAGCAGTACTTC. Its translation is CASSLVSETYEQYF.

This chain links TRBV3-1 (or the pseudogene TRBV3-2) with TRBJ2-1; 9 bases line up with TRBD2. From germline, CDR1 is LGHDT and CDR2 YNNKEL (reference sequence). The V and J ends lost 0 bases and 0 bases, in that order; junction bases with no gene match: 9. The CDR3 runs 19 residues. This CDR3 is CASSQDASGGRNSYNEQFF. The CDR3 DNA is TGTGCCAGCAGCCAAGATGCCAGCGGGGGGCGGAACTCCTACAATGAGCAGTTCTTC.

This chain connects TRBV12-3 or TRBV12-4 to TRBJ1-1; TRBD1 matches at 10 bases. CDR3 size: 13 residues. Germline trimming cut 6 bases from V and 4 bases from J; bases unmatched to any gene: 2. CDR3 region: CASRGQGITEAFF. The DNA of the CDR3 is TGTGCCAGCAGGGGACAGGGGATCACTGAAGCTTTCTTT.

V and J are TRBV29-1 and TRBJ2-5; perhaps TRBD2 as D (5 bases). Between the trimmed V and J ends, which lost 6 bases and 5 bases, there was a span of 19 bases. The CDR3 spans 14 residues. Looked up from germline, CDR1 is SQVTM and CDR2 is ANQGSEA. CDR3 in amino acids: CSVTPALRRETQYF. CDR3 bases: TGCAGCGTCACACCGGCCTTACGGAGGGAGACCCAGTACTTC.

The chain combines TRBV19 with TRBJ2-1; TRBD2 matches at 10 bases. This CDR3 comprises 17 residues. The germline V gene has CDR1 LNHDA and CDR2 SQIVND (reference sequence). V lost 0 bases to trimming and J lost 3 bases; unmatched junction nucleotides: 5. The CDR3 is CASSIDTSGAVYNEQFF. In DNA form, the CDR3 reads TGTGCCAGTAGTATAGATACTAGCGGGGCGGTCTACAATGAGCAGTTCTTC.

This clone was observed a few times. CDR3 residues: CASSLGGQGNNEQFF. The CDR3 DNA reads as TGTGCCAGCAGTTTGGGGGGACAGGGGAACAATGAGCAGTTCTTC. The chain carries TRBV6-2 or TRBV6-3 and TRBJ2-1, with 10 positions matching TRBD1. This CDR3 has 15 residues. Germline V gene sequence: CDR1 MNHEY, CDR2 SVGEGT. Germline trimming cut 4 bases from V and 5 bases from J; bases unmatched to any gene: 5.

The chain joins TRBV9 to TRBJ2-7, with D maybe TRBD1 (7 bases). Per germline, CDR1 SGDLS and CDR2 YYNGEE. Deletions cut 0 bases from V and 6 bases from J, with 13 bases between. The CDR3 totals 14 residues. CDR3: CASSVAGRGAEQYF. CDR3 nucleotide sequence: TGTGCCAGCAGCGTAGCTGGCAGGGGGGCCGAGCAGTACTTC.

The V call is TRBV28, the J call TRBJ1-4, with a weak D call TRBD1 (6 bases). The germline V gene encodes CDR1 MDHEN and CDR2 SYDVKM. Trimming shortened V by 1 base and J by 8 bases, and 14 bases separated the two germline ends. CDR3 length: 15 residues. CDR3 DNA: TGTGCCAGCAGTTTATTTCAGGGGCCTGGGGAAAAACTGTTTTTT. It yields the protein CASSLFQGPGEKLFF. The full variable domain, rest sourced from reference TRBV28 and TRBJ1-4, is DVKVTQSSRYLVKRTGEKVFLECVQDMDHENMFWYRQDPGLGLRLIYFSYDVKMKEKGDIPEGYSVSREKKERFSLILESASTNQTSMYLCASSLFQGPGEKLFFGSGTQLSVL.

The chain carries TRBV5-6 and TRBJ1-4; 8 bases align to TRBD1. From germline, CDR1 is SGHDT and CDR2 YYEEEE. The CDR3 covers 13 residues. V shed 4 bases and J 12 bases; nucleotides not matched to a gene: 8. CDR3 residues: CASSMGGQAELFF. CDR3 nucleotides: TGTGCCAGCAGCATGGGGGGACAGGCGGAACTGTTTTTT.

The V and J genes are TRBV5-4 and TRBJ1-2; 10 nucleotides align to TRBD1. Losses at the gene ends were 4 bases for V and 4 bases for J; bases not matched to a gene: 13. Germline loops: CDR1 SGHNT, CDR2 YYREEE (reference sequence). This CDR3 is built from 17 residues. As DNA, the CDR3 is TGTGCCAGCAGCACCCAGGCCGGGACAGGGGCCGGCTATGGCTACACCTTC. It is translated as CASSTQAGTGAGYGYTF.

V usage is TRBV4-1 and J usage is TRBJ2-1; TRBD2 might be the D (6 bases). Germline values: CDR1 MGHRA, CDR2 YSYEKL. The CDR3 sequence is 14 residues long. Between the trimmed V and J ends, which lost 2 bases and 8 bases, there was a span of 13 bases. The CDR3 DNA reads as TGCGCCAGCAGCCAACAAGCTGGGGAGGATGAGCAGTTCTTC. Residues: CASSQQAGEDEQFF.

This clone was seen just once. The chain couples TRBV29-1 to TRBJ2-7, with D tentatively TRBD1 (6 bases). Trimming pared 6 bases from V and 4 bases from J, leaving 10 bases between. The CDR3 length is 11 residues. The germline CDR1 and CDR2 sequences are SQVTM and ANQGSEA. The CDR3 nucleotides are TGCAGCGTGAAACAGGGTTACGAGCAGTACTTC. Translated, it gives CSVKQGYEQYF.

The genes are TRBV19 and TRBJ1-2, with TRBD1 as a possible D gene (5 bases). From germline, CDR1 is LNHDA and CDR2 SQIVND (reference sequence). The V gene lost 3 bases and the J gene lost 8 bases, with 13 bases spanning the gap. The CDR3 spans 13 residues. CDR3 sequence: CASSIGQGHGYTF. In DNA, the CDR3 is TGTGCCAGTAGTATTGGGCAGGGCCACGGCTACACCTTC.

This clone was picked up one time. This chain uses TRBV6-2 or TRBV6-3 with TRBJ2-7, with 13 bases aligning to TRBD2. Trimming at V came to 6 bases and at J to 4 bases, leaving 6 bases not matched to a gene. Germline CDR1 and CDR2: MNHEY and SVGEGT. The CDR3 runs 15 residues. Here the CDR3 reads CASSTRTSGSYEQYF. The CDR3 nucleotides are TGTGCCAGCAGCACCAGGACTAGCGGGAGTTACGAGCAGTACTTC.

The rearrangement links TRBV19 to TRBJ1-5; D call uncertain. Germline V CDR1 and CDR2: LNHDA, SQIVND (reference sequence). V lost 10 bases to trimming and J lost 3 bases, with 13 bases between them. The CDR3 has 13 residues. The CDR3, as DNA: TGTGCCACCCAATCGACACTCAATCAGCCCCAGCATTTT. Its translation is CATQSTLNQPQHF.

This chain joins TRBV11-2 and TRBJ2-3; 11 nucleotides match TRBD2. The CDR3 has 17 residues. Germline V gene sequence: CDR1 SGHAT, CDR2 FQNNGV. Trimming cost V 5 bases and J 3 bases; bases outside gene matches: 10. Here the CDR3 reads CASSIRSSGGRTDTQYF. CDR3 nucleotide sequence: TGTGCCAGCAGCATCAGATCTAGCGGGGGGCGAACAGATACGCAGTATTTT.

The genes are TRBV29-1 and TRBJ1-2; a weak D match, TRBD1 (6 bases). The length of the CDR3 is 19 residues. V shed 2 bases and J shed 2 bases, with 27 bases lying between them. Germline loops: CDR1 SQVTM, CDR2 ANQGSEA. The CDR3 reads CSVENLPGEPKRQNYGYTF. The DNA of the CDR3 is TGCAGCGTTGAAAACTTGCCAGGGGAGCCGAAGCGCCAAAACTATGGCTACACCTTC.

The V gene is TRBV10-3, the J gene TRBJ2-6; 10 bases match TRBD1. Germline CDR1 is ENHRY and CDR2 is SYGVKD. V trimming: 7 bases; J trimming: 2 bases; junction bases outside the gene matches: 11. This CDR3 spans 18 amino acids. CDR3 nucleotide sequence: TGTGCCATCATGGTAGAGAGACAGGGGGCGCCTGGGGCCAACGTCCTGACTTTC. It codes for CAIMVERQGAPGANVLTF.

This clone was observed a few times. This chain connects TRBV7-8 to TRBJ2-2, with TRBD2 identical over 9 bases. The CDR3 has 15 residues. Germline CDR1 is SGHVS and CDR2 is FQNEAQ. Trimming took 4 bases from V and 5 from J; bases not matched to a gene: 5. The CDR3 sequence: CASSSSGVGTGELFF. The CDR3 DNA sequence: TGTGCCAGCAGCTCTAGCGGGGTGGGGACCGGGGAGCTGTTTTTT.